The 27 T cell receptor beta chains reported below all come from one sample, sequenced in a study of vaccination effects on CD4 cells after COVID-19. These TCRs are of unknown antigen specificity. Culturing for 9 to 10 days preceded CD4+ T cell isolation. Each person got two doses of an mRNA SARS-CoV-2 vaccine, BNT162b2 or mRNA-1273. Assay used: immunoSEQ multiplex PCR; TCRdb lists only in-frame clones, some missing. Here the sample spans tens of thousands of clones, 73% being singletons. The sample consisted of CD4+ T cells from PBMCs cultured without peptide, taken after COVID-19 vaccination. All receptors derive from a human donor who received a COVID-19 vaccine.

The CDR3 sequence is CASSSGTVISGNTIYF. CDR3 nucleotide sequence: TGTGCCAGCAGTTCCGGGACGGTGATCTCTGGAAACACCATATATTTT. The V and J genes are TRBV2 and TRBJ1-3; TRBD1 might be the D (5 bases). The CDR3 is made up of 16 amino acids. Trimming stripped 5 bases from V and 0 bases from J, with 14 bases between. From germline, CDR1 is SNHLY and CDR2 FYNNEI.

This chain joins TRBV7-2 and TRBJ1-1; D remains ambiguous. This CDR3 is built from 13 residues. Germline loops: CDR1 SGHTA, CDR2 FQGNSA. V dropped 4 bases and J dropped 1 base, with 7 bases sitting between them. Here the CDR3 DNA reads TGTGCCAGCAGCTATCAGGCGAACACTGAAGCTTTCTTT. Protein sequence: CASSYQANTEAFF.

The chain combines TRBV4-1 with TRBJ1-5; perhaps TRBD1 as D (6 bases). Per the germline V gene, CDR1 is MGHRA and CDR2 is YSYEKL. The CDR3 contains 17 residues. V dropped 0 bases and J dropped 7 bases, with 19 bases sitting between them. The DNA for the CDR3 is TGCGCCAGCAGCCAAGATGGGTCAGGGGCGAGTGTGCAGCCCCAGCATTTT. The encoded protein is CASSQDGSGASVQPQHF.

This chain joins TRBV6-5 and TRBJ1-1; 7 bases align to TRBD1. The germline CDR1 and CDR2 sequences are MNHEY and SVGAGI. J gave up 2 bases and V 5 bases, and 8 bases lay outside the gene matches. The CDR3 length is 15 residues. CDR3 DNA: TGTGCCAGCAGTCGTTCGCGGACAGGAAACACTGAAGCTTTCTTT. The encoded protein is CASSRSRTGNTEAFF.

This clone was picked up a small number of times. The J gene is TRBJ2-3, the V gene TRBV5-6; 7 positions agree with TRBD2. The J segment lost 3 bases and the V segment lost 2 bases, leaving 6 bases of the junction unmatched. The CDR3 consists of 15 residues. Germline loops: CDR1 SGHDT, CDR2 YYEEEE. The CDR3 nucleotides read TGTGCCAGCAGCTTTCGCTCTAGCGGAACAGATACGCAGTATTTT. As protein: CASSFRSSGTDTQYF.

The rearrangement joins TRBV18 to TRBJ2-5; D may match TRBD1 or TRBD2 (5 bases each). In germline, CDR1 is KGHSH, CDR2 LQKENI. Trimming left V 2 bases short and J 2 bases short, with 12 bases between. This CDR3 is 15 amino acids long. The CDR3, as DNA: TGTGCCAGCTCACCAATGTTTTGGGGGCAAGAGACCCAGTACTTC. Protein product: CASSPMFWGQETQYF.

The V call is TRBV15, the J call TRBJ2-1, with 7 bases that match TRBD1. The CDR3 length is 13 residues. With 6 bases clipped from V and 9 bases from J, the junction kept 8 bases outside the gene matches. Germline V gene sequence: CDR1 LNHNV, CDR2 YYDKDF (reference sequence). CDR3 DNA: TGTGCCACCAGTAACAGGGGCGAGGGTGAGCAGTTCTTC. It yields the protein CATSNRGEGEQFF. Full variable domain (rest looked up from reference TRBV15 and TRBJ2-1): DAMVIQNPRYQVTQFGKPVTLSCSQTLNHNVMYWYQQKSSQAPKLLFHYYDKDFNNEADTPDNFQSRRPNTSFCFLDIRSPGLGDTAMYLCATSNRGEGEQFFGPGTRLTVL.

This chain joins TRBV19 and TRBJ2-6; D unresolved. This CDR3 region has 15 residues. Germline V gene lookup returns CDR1 LNHDA and CDR2 SQIVND (reference sequence). V dropped 3 bases and J dropped 0 bases, with 6 bases sitting between them. The CDR3: CASSIWSSGANVLTF. For the CDR3, the DNA is TGTGCCAGTAGTATCTGGAGCTCTGGGGCCAACGTCCTGACTTTC.

A word on this clone: At one end, the junction sequence differs from germline, possibly due to a read error. The chain combines TRBV7-2 with TRBJ2-3; D is unclear. The CDR3 totals 11 residues. The germline V gene encodes CDR1 SGHTA and CDR2 FQGNSA. Written as DNA, the CDR3 is TGTGCCAGCAGCCCTCTACGCGCGGCGGCGTTT. It translates to CASSPLRAAAF.

This chain connects TRBV15 to TRBJ1-4; tentatively, D is TRBD1 (5 bases). The germline V gene has CDR1 LNHNV and CDR2 YYDKDF (reference sequence). V was shortened by 2 bases and J by 8 bases, with 21 bases between the two germline ends. This CDR3 is 17 amino acids long. CDR3 DNA sequence: TGTGCCACCAGCAGAAATACGGGGGATCTTAACGGCGAAAAACTGTTTTTT. Translating gives CATSRNTGDLNGEKLFF.

V and J are TRBV28 and TRBJ2-7; perhaps TRBD1 as D (6 bases). From germline, CDR1 is MDHEN and CDR2 SYDVKM. The CDR3 length is 13 residues. Trimming removed 5 bases from V and 5 bases from J, with 13 bases in between. The CDR3 DNA is TGTGCCAGCAGTCTTACAGGGTACCACGAGCAGTACGTC. Amino acid sequence: CASSLTGYHEQYV.

The chain uses TRBV5-4 and TRBJ2-2; no definite D call. V dropped 2 bases and J dropped 6 bases, with 17 bases sitting between them. This CDR3 comprises 16 residues. Per germline, CDR1 SGHNT and CDR2 YYREEE (reference sequence). CDR3 in amino acids: CASSLPSTRSAGELFF. The CDR3 bases are TGTGCCAGCAGCTTACCATCGACCCGGAGTGCCGGGGAGCTGTTTTTT.

The rearrangement uses TRBV5-4 and TRBJ1-3; TRBD1 might be the D (5 bases). The CDR3 spans 14 residues. Trimming removed 4 bases from V and 2 bases from J, with 10 bases in between. Germline V lookup: CDR1 SGHNT, CDR2 YYREEE (reference sequence). The CDR3 DNA reads TGTGCCAGCAGCACCCGGGGGGCTGGAAACACCATATATTTT. This sequence encodes CASSTRGAGNTIYF.

This chain uses TRBV18 with TRBJ1-2, with unresolved D. This CDR3 comprises 18 residues. Germline V gene lookup returns CDR1 KGHSH and CDR2 LQKENI. Deletions cut 3 bases from V and 5 bases from J, with 25 bases between. This CDR3 reads CASSPYDYQVVPLYGYTF. The DNA of the CDR3 is TGTGCCAGCTCACCGTACGATTACCAGGTCGTGCCCCTTTATGGCTACACCTTC.

The rearrangement links TRBV10-3 to TRBJ1-3; D remains ambiguous. The CDR3 runs 15 residues. V was trimmed by 9 bases and J by 0 bases, leaving 15 bases between them. Germline CDR1 ENHRY, CDR2 SYGVKD. The DNA for the CDR3 is TGTGCCATTGGCAGAGACGCTTCCTCTGGAAACACCATATATTTT. Protein product: CAIGRDASSGNTIYF.

This sequence joins TRBV6-5 and TRBJ2-5, with TRBD2 identical over 8 bases. V lost 5 bases and J lost 3; bases outside the gene matches: 5. The CDR3 loop spans 14 amino acids. Germline-derived CDR1 and CDR2 are MNHEY and SVGAGI. The CDR3 DNA sequence: TGTGCCAGCAGTCAACTAGCGGCCAAAGAGACCCAGTACTTC. This codes for CASSQLAAKETQYF.

The V call is TRBV7-9, the J call TRBJ2-1; D is unresolved. The ends were cut back, 5 bases at V and 4 bases at J, with 21 bases in the middle. The CDR3 runs to 17 residues. Per the germline V gene, CDR1 is SEHNR and CDR2 is FQNEAQ (reference sequence). The CDR3 DNA reads TGTGCCAGCAGCCCCGGGCCTTCGCAAAAAGGATACAATGAGCAGTTCTTC. It is translated as CASSPGPSQKGYNEQFF.

The CDR3 loop is CASSRLGLAGARGTGELFF. The CDR3 DNA reads TGTGCCAGCAGTCGCCTGGGACTAGCGGGGGCGCGGGGCACCGGGGAGCTGTTTTTT. This chain uses TRBV6-6 with TRBJ2-2, with 14 positions matching TRBD2. CDR3 length: 19 residues. V gave up 5 bases and J gave up 4 bases; unmatched junction bases: 12. The germline gives CDR1 MNHNY, CDR2 SVGAGI (reference sequence).

This clone appeared a few times. The rearrangement links TRBV15 to TRBJ1-5; D gene uncertain. V was clipped by 1 base and J by 7 bases, with 8 bases between them. The CDR3 totals 13 residues. In germline, CDR1 is LNHNV, CDR2 YYDKDF (reference sequence). The CDR3 protein is CATSRVREQPQHF. The CDR3 DNA follows: TGTGCCACCAGCAGAGTTAGGGAACAGCCCCAGCATTTT. Looking up the rest from reference TRBV15 and TRBJ1-5 gives the full variable domain: DAMVIQNPRYQVTQFGKPVTLSCSQTLNHNVMYWYQQKSSQAPKLLFHYYDKDFNNEADTPDNFQSRRPNTSFCFLDIRSPGLGDTAMYLCATSRVREQPQHFGDGTRLSIL.

The rearrangement uses TRBV14 and TRBJ1-2; 8 nucleotides match TRBD1. The CDR3 length is 15 residues. The V gene end was trimmed by 4 bases and the J gene end by 3 bases; junction bases not matched to a gene: 7. Looked up from germline, CDR1 is SGHDN and CDR2 is FVKESK. The CDR3 bases are TGTGCCAGCAGCCGCTACTTACAGGGGGACTATGGCTACACCTTC. Translated, it gives CASSRYLQGDYGYTF.

This clone was observed a handful of times. The chain couples TRBV7-2 to TRBJ1-5; 9 bases agree with TRBD1. This CDR3 has 15 residues. Germline V gene sequence: CDR1 SGHTA, CDR2 FQGNSA. Germline trimming cut 3 bases from V and 7 bases from J; bases unmatched to any gene: 7. CDR3 in amino acids: CASSFLGQGGQPQHF. CDR3 coding DNA: TGTGCCAGCAGCTTCCTGGGACAGGGTGGGCAGCCCCAGCATTTT.

The table lists this clone with a few counts. The chain links TRBV7-6 to TRBJ2-3; D is tentatively TRBD1 or TRBD2 (6 bases each). The CDR3 runs 20 residues. CDR1 SGHVS and CDR2 FNYEAQ come from the germline V gene. V was shortened by 5 bases and J by 0 bases, with 27 bases between the two germline ends. CDR3 sequence reads: CASSGGGLILGTPSTDTQYF. For the CDR3, the DNA is TGTGCCAGCAGCGGAGGGGGTCTTATCTTGGGGACACCTAGCACAGATACGCAGTATTTT. Drawing the rest from reference TRBV7-6 and TRBJ2-3, the complete variable domain is GAGVSQSPRYKVTKRGQDVALRCDPISGHVSLYWYRQALGQGPEFLTYFNYEAQQDKSGLPNDRFSAERPEGSISTLTIQRTEQRDSAMYRCASSGGGLILGTPSTDTQYFGPGTRLTVL.

The chain uses TRBV14 and TRBJ1-2, with 7 positions matching TRBD1. This CDR3 has 13 amino acids. CDR1 and CDR2 from the germline V gene are SGHDN and FVKESK. V dropped 3 bases and J dropped 6; count of bases not matched to a gene: 4. The CDR3 loop reads CASSHSRGNGYTF. The CDR3 DNA reads TGTGCCAGCAGCCACTCCAGGGGGAATGGCTACACCTTC.

The CDR3 protein is CASSATLNTGELFF. The CDR3 DNA sequence: TGTGCCAGCAGTGCGACTCTGAACACCGGGGAGCTGTTTTTT. The J gene is TRBJ2-2, the V gene TRBV2; no reliable D call. Germline-derived CDR1 and CDR2 are SNHLY and FYNNEI. The CDR3 covers 14 residues. The V end lost 4 bases, the J end lost 1 base, and 7 bases lay between the germline ends.

This chain connects TRBV4-2 to TRBJ1-4; 8 bases are shared with TRBD1. J gave up 8 bases and V 2 bases, and 7 bases lay outside the gene matches. The length of the CDR3 is 15 residues. Germline V lookup: CDR1 LGHNA, CDR2 YNFKEQ. The CDR3 sequence: CASSQTGQGGEKLFF. CDR3 DNA: TGTGCCAGCAGCCAAACAGGACAGGGCGGCGAAAAACTGTTTTTT.

This rearrangement joins TRBV6-5 to TRBJ2-2; perhaps TRBD2 as D (5 bases). V lost 6 bases and J lost 8, with 13 bases in between. This CDR3 is built from 13 residues. Germline V gives CDR1 MNHEY, CDR2 SVGAGI. The DNA for the CDR3 is TGTGCCAGCAGCTCCCGGGGTGGAGGGGAGCTGTTTTTT. This gives the protein CASSSRGGGELFF.

This rearrangement joins TRBV29-1 to TRBJ2-3, with 10 bases identical to TRBD1. This CDR3 has 16 amino acids. CDR1 is SQVTM and CDR2 is ANQGSEA in the germline V gene. Trimming at V came to 0 bases and at J to 8 bases, leaving 11 bases not matched to a gene. CDR3 DNA sequence: TGCAGCGTTGAAGACGCGGGACAGGGGAGTCGGGGTACGCAGTATTTT. Amino acid sequence: CSVEDAGQGSRGTQYF.